This T cell receptor beta chain was documented in a study of T cell repertoires in cytomegalovirus infection. Regarding the study as a whole: In two of eight donors, the top clonotype was HLA-C-restricted CMV-specific.

Via MiXCR, TCRdb re-called the reads, giving one row per CDR3 protein. The sample records around 300,000 distinct CDR3 sequences, about 25% being singletons. This clonotype has a handful of counts. Its cognate antigen is unknown. This CDR3 is 16 amino acids long. After removal of 4 bases from V and 4 bases from J, the junction contained 14 bases not matched to a gene. Per the germline V gene, CDR1 is SQVTM and CDR2 is ANQGSEA. This TCR was recovered from a human donor in good health (CMV status not recorded). Some clones in this sample may be carry-over from other donors' samples. Sequencing was done on a sample of PBMCs. The chain couples TRBV29-1 to TRBJ2-3; TRBD2 aligns across 7 bases. CDR3 in amino acids: CSVADPRGGGADTQYF. CDR3 bases: TGCAGCGTTGCCGACCCCCGGGGCGGGGGTGCAGATACGCAGTATTTT.